This T cell receptor beta chain was sequenced in a study of cytomegalovirus exposure and HLA in healthy donors. V lost 0 bases to trimming and J lost 0 bases, with 12 bases between them. The germline CDR1 and CDR2 sequences are LGHNA and YSLEER. CDR3 length: 17 amino acids. Turning to this clone: Its antigen is currently unknown.

Sequenced by immunoSEQ multiplex PCR; TCRdb stores in-frame clones only, minus some. The sample has over 85,000 clones, 93% seen once; the top ten hold approximately 1.1%. General study findings and limits: A few of the chains that were CMV-associated were confirmed in vitro to be specific for CMV antigens. Diagnosis of cytomegalovirus status made by the classifier reportedly showed high specificity and sensitivity. The dataset shows that most TCR sequences were rare, while some public TCRs occurred in many donors. Subsequent analysis revealed that first-cohort TCR clusters tended to co-occur in the 130 or so validation repertoires.

The sample consisted of PBMCs. The rearrangement links TRBV4-3 to TRBJ2-1, with a weak D call TRBD2 (6 bases). The TCR comes from a woman aged 25 to 45 in good health and CMV-seropositive. CDR3 bases: TGCGCCAGCAGCCAAGAATCCGGGACTTACTCCTACAATGAGCAGTTCTTC. It translates to CASSQESGTYSYNEQFF.